Listed here is a single T cell receptor (beta chain). The clone's antigen remains unknown. Base qualities are not recorded, but no much larger clone differs from it by a single base. The data were obtained in a study of cytomegalovirus exposure and HLA in healthy donors (dated by TCRdb to 2016 to 2017). Describing the broader study: In an earlier analysis of roughly 590 of the donors, roughly 300 Gb of sequence data and 90 million to 120 million unique TCR beta sequences from 150 million to 200 million T cells were reported. High-throughput TCR immunosequencing, statistical association of individual TCRs with disease status, and machine learning were combined to predict cytomegalovirus infection status. All discovery cohort repertoires had been generated on a single sequencing platform. The number of typed donors differed by locus: about 620-640 for A, B, C, DRB1 and DQB1; some 500 for DQA1; approximately 600 for DPA1; and around 490 for DPB1. About five DR-DQ haplotypes were treated as single units for association and clustering because of strong linkage in the cohort. A later genetic analysis took genome-wide SNP genotypes for about 55% of the roughly 700 donors and used that subset as a discovery cohort. The study aimed to test whether signatures of past pathogen exposure could be identified by cataloging public T cell receptors. In a later analysis, previously published TCR beta repertoires from 600 to 850 donors were re-analyzed and high-resolution HLA genotyping was added so that TCR occurrence patterns could be studied. The later analysis used no new phenotypic data to find candidate immune exposures, relying instead on TCR beta sequences and their occurrence across donors. On average, 235,054 unique TCR beta nucleotide sequences were sequenced per donor among 398 genotyped donors of the cohort, with 15% to 20% of those sequences being non-productive. A separate validation cohort of more than 100 different subjects was used in addition to the 666-subject first cohort. Among the roughly 380 genotyped donors, approximately 81% belonged to the genetic ancestry cluster associated with self-reported Caucasian donors. HLA typing covered class I and class II loci at four-digit resolution. In an earlier analysis of several hundred of the donors, high-throughput TCR beta sequencing was used to judge whether each TCR beta V gene segment behaved as functional or pseudogenic. The T cell repertoires of some 670 subjects were profiled by immunosequencing and related to cytomegalovirus serostatus. Roughly 320 gigabases of sequencing data and roughly 80 million unique TCR sequences made up an early release that covered several hundred HLA-typed donors. Donor age, sex, ethnicity and CMV serostatus were compiled alongside the repertoire data.

In total, approximately 700 healthy bone marrow donors made up the cohort. All cohort members were sampled while nominally healthy, although unrecorded immune exposures were likely present. The donor was CMV seronegative and belonged to the group of under 400 seronegative cohort members. Each donor provided a peripheral blood sample, and peripheral blood mononuclear cells were used for TCR beta sequencing. The Qiagen DNeasy Blood Extraction Kit was used to extract genomic DNA from the blood cell samples. The method behind the library was the immunoSEQ multiplex PCR assay. For the multiplex PCR, a mixture combining 60 forward primers for TCR Vbeta segments and 13 reverse primers for TCR Jbeta segments was used. The CDR3 region of rearranged TCR beta genes was amplified from genomic DNA by a multiplex PCR assay. On the Illumina HiSeq System, the amplified TCR beta libraries were sequenced as 87-base-pair reads. On the authors' methods: In a later analysis, tens of millions of unique TCR beta chains were counted across the approximately 640 repertoires, and about 9.9 million of these chains were shared by at least two donors. A nearest-neighbor algorithm error-corrected the raw reads and collapsed the reads into unique sequences, merging closely related sequences to remove PCR and sequencing errors. To assign V, D and J gene segments, CDR3 sequences were aligned to IMGT reference sequences. For a sequence to be retained, at least a six-nucleotide match to both a V gene segment and a J gene segment was required. Rearrangements were classified as productive when the CDR3 lacked stop codons and remained in frame with V and J, and all other rearrangements were classified as non-productive. Following IMGT convention, CDR3 was defined as the stretch from the second conserved V-encoded cysteine up to the conserved J-encoded phenylalanine. Sequences without an unambiguous match to a single V gene segment were excluded from the earlier analysis of a few hundred of the donors. In an earlier analysis of several hundred of the donors, a V segment was called functional when productive rearrangements were above 56.7%, and segregating when the standard deviation between donors exceeded 5%. To diagnose cytomegalovirus status from the catalog of TCR beta chain sequences, a statistical classification framework was built. V and J gene assignment, in a later analysis, came from comparing TCR nucleotide sequences with IMGT/GENE-DB human TR gene sequences. Using the TCRdist pipeline, a later analysis assigned CDR3 sequences along with most-parsimonious VDJ recombination scenarios. In a later analysis, each TCR beta chain was defined by its CDR3 amino acid sequence together with its V-gene family, and reads without a unique V-gene family were excluded. To address suspected cross-contamination and a sequencing artifact, a later analysis removed several hundred highly shared, low-generation-probability nucleotide sequences. For each public chain, a later analysis derived a clonal expansion index from normalized ranks of inferred template counts within each repertoire. In a later analysis, generation probabilities were computed with a VDJ recombination model fitted to out-of-frame rearrangements, and the resulting probabilities were checked against IGoR. A later analysis scored TCR-TCR, TCR-HLA and TCR-CMV co-occurrence with hypergeometric tests, applying a repertoire-size bias correction to TCR pairs. A later analysis estimated false discovery rates by permuting HLA or CMV assignments 20 times. In a later analysis, co-occurring TCRs were grouped using DBSCAN, and TCRdist sequence similarity was added for clustering within HLA-allele-positive subsets. Repertoires with fewer than 30,000 or more than 120,000 public chains, plus five repertoires with anomalous nucleotide sharing, were excluded from co-occurrence clustering. Held by TCRdb, this immuneACCESS table contains in-frame sequences only and omits some clones. Under half of the omission traces to an unresolved V gene where checked; the cause of the rest is unknown. V and J calls plus clone size are reproduced from that table; the DNA served to infer D and trimming. This sample is represented by 90,000 to 120,000 clones; over 75% of them were singletons. Clones ranked in the top ten supply approximately 2.2% of the sample.

Here is what the overall study found, with its caveats: A later analysis found that TCR association rates varied across HLA loci, with DRB1 alleles showing the most associated TCRs and HLA-C alleles the fewest. Assigning TCR associations to individual alleles was difficult when HLA alleles, especially DR and DQ, strongly co-occurred. In this cohort, only TCR beta chains were sequenced, and detectable features were limited by the absence of alpha or paired-chain data. Several of the top co-occurrence clusters appeared to be linked to parvovirus B19, influenza, CMV and Epstein-Barr virus, according to a later analysis. Presence/absence analyses assumed roughly uniform sequencing depth across donors, an assumption that may not hold. In a later analysis, most CMV-associated TCR beta chains were found to appear HLA-restricted, with HLA associations seemingly driven largely by CMV exposure. The classifier was reported to diagnose cytomegalovirus status with high specificity and sensitivity in both the original cohort and the validation cohort. A later analysis associated about 17,000 TCR beta sequences with specific HLA alleles at a false discovery rate of 0.05. CMV serostatus was the only immune exposure information available for the cohort. Because counts were too low, approximately 18 rarely observed V segments, including chromosome 9 orphons, were excluded from the earlier analysis of several hundred of the donors. In vitro tests confirmed that a few of the cytomegalovirus-associated TCR beta chains recognize cytomegalovirus antigens. A cluster of highly shared sequence variants was judged likely to be a technical artifact of the sequencing pipeline. In the study, 150 to 200 TCR beta chains were listed as associated with cytomegalovirus. While some public TCRs were present in many individuals, most TCR sequences turned up only very rarely across donors. Correlated functional status among segregating V segments might reflect linkage disequilibrium, but an unknown experimental factor could not be ruled out. A later genetic analysis associated a missense DCLRE1C variant with V-gene and J-gene trimming of TCR beta chains, and an independent cohort replicated the association. A further reported finding was that TCR beta sequences accurately predicted the HLA-A and HLA-B alleles for most subjects in the first cohort. Compared with the approximately 710-donor mean, donors in an Asian-associated ancestry cluster had fewer N-insertions in productive TCRs, according to a later genetic analysis. According to the authors, the approach could potentially be generalized to other disease states and immunological phenotypes. In a later analysis, HLA-associated TCR beta chains were found to be more clonally expanded and to have lower generation probabilities than equally common non-associated chains. In an earlier analysis of some 500 of the donors, most TCR beta V segments were observed in productive rearrangements about 90% or about 30% of the time, broadly matching IMGT annotations. Because the 87-base-pair reads could not distinguish some IMGT-functional V segments, including TRBV6-2 and TRBV6-3, those segments were excluded. Because some donors lacked HLA typing at each locus, the association tests relied only on the typed subset.

Germline trimming: 4 bases from V, 2 bases from J; junction bases outside gene matches: 9. CDR1 and CDR2, per the germline V gene, are SGHRS and YFSETQ. Measured from the cysteine to the phenylalanine, the CDR3 is 16 residues long. The DNA shown is the 48-base CDR3, in frame from base 1. The rearranged chain carries TRBV5-1 and TRBJ2-3; TRBD2 lines up with 8 middle nucleotides. The TCR comes from a man under 40 in good health and CMV-seronegative. Sequenced: PBMCs. The sequenced DNA: TGCGCCAGCAGCCCCACGGGAGGGCTACCCACAGATACGCAGTATTTT. Its coded protein is CASSPTGGLPTDTQYF. Joined to the reference TRBV5-1 and TRBJ2-3 proteins, this CDR3 gives the full variable domain: KAGVTQTPRYLIKTRGQQVTLSCSPISGHRSVSWYQQTPGQGLQFLFEYFSETQRNKGNFPGRFSGRQFSNSRSEMNVSTLELGDSALYLCASSPTGGLPTDTQYFGPGTRLTVL.